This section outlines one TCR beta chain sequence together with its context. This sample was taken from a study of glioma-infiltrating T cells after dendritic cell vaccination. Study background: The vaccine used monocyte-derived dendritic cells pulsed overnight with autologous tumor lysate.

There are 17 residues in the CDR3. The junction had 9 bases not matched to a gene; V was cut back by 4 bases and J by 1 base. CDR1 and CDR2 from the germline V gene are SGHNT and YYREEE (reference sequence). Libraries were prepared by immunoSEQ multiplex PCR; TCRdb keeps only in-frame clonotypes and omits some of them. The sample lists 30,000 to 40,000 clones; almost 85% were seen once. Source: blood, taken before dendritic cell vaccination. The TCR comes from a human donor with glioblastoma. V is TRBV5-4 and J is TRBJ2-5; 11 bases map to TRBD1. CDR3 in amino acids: CASSRRTGGGPQETQYF. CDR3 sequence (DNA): TGTGCCAGCAGCCGACGGACAGGGGGCGGCCCCCAAGAGACCCAGTACTTC.